This TCR beta chain is from a study of blood T cell repertoires in COVID-19. The wider study: Spain, Italy and the United States supplied samples that represented acute and convalescent COVID-19.

Germline CDR1 SQVTM, CDR2 ANQGSEA. Trimming shortened V by 4 bases and J by 4 bases, and 10 bases separated the two germline ends. This CDR3 contains 12 residues. In the original workflow: It was from reference gene primer amplification that nucleated cell counts were estimated. Here immunoSEQ multiplex PCR was the method, and the copy in TCRdb shows in-frame clones only, minus some. That table is the source of V, J and clone size, and D and trimming were worked out from the DNA. The table shows approximately 250,000 clones, with 84% occurring only once. The source material was peripheral blood. This sequence joins TRBV29-1 and TRBJ1-2, with D unresolved. The receptor comes from a man in his forties who had recovered from COVID-19. The CDR3 sequence: CSVARTSYGYTF. The CDR3 DNA sequence: TGCAGCGTTGCCAGGACTTCCTATGGCTACACCTTC.